This T cell receptor (beta chain) originates from a study of glioma-infiltrating T cells. Trimming shortened V by 7 bases and J by 0 bases, and 15 bases separated the two germline ends. Germline V gene lookup returns CDR1 DFQATT and CDR2 SNEGSKA (reference sequence). The CDR3 runs to 14 residues. Amplification of TCR alpha and beta CDR3 regions from RNA used iRepertoire nested multiplex PCR. A single record per CDR3 protein comes from TCRdb applying MiXCR to the multiplex PCR reads. This table holds about 130,000 distinct CDR3 sequences, about 22% found once. The V gene is TRBV20-1, the J gene TRBJ1-1; maybe TRBD1 (5 bases). This clonotype originated in a human donor with low-grade glioma or glioblastoma, undergoing nonglioma brain surgery, or in good health (not recorded which). The sequenced sample was glioma tissue, nonneoplastic brain tissue, or PBMCs (not recorded which). Here the CDR3 DNA reads TGCAGTGGCCAGTCGTGGGGCCTGAACACTGAAGCTTTCTTT. This encodes CSGQSWGLNTEAFF.